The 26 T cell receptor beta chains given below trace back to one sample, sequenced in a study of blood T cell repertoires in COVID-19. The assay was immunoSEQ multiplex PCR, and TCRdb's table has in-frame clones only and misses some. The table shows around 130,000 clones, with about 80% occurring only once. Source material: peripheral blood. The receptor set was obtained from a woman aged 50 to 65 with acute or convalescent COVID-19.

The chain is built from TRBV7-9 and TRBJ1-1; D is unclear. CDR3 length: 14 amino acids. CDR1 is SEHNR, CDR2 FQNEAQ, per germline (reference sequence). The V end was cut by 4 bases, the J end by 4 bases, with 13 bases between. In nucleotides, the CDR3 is TGTGCCAGCAGCTCCCTGGCCGAGGGCACTGAAGCTTTCTTT. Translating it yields CASSSLAEGTEAFF.

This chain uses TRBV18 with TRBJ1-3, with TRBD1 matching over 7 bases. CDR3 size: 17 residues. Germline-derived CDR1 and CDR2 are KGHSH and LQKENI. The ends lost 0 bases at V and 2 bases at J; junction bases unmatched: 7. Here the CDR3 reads CASSPPGIGGAGNTIYF. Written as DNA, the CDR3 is TGTGCCAGCTCACCACCGGGAATAGGGGGCGCTGGAAACACCATATATTTT.

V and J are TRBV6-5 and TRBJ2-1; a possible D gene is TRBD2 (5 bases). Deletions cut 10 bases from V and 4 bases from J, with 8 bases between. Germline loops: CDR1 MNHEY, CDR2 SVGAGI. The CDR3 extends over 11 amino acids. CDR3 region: CAIGIYNEQFF. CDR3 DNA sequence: TGTGCCATCGGGATATACAATGAGCAGTTCTTC.

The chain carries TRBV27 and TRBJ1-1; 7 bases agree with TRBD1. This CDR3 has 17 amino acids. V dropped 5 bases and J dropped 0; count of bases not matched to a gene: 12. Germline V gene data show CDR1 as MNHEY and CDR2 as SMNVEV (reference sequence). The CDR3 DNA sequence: TGTGCCAGCAGTCGAAACAGGGGAAATCCAATGAACACTGAAGCTTTCTTT. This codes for CASSRNRGNPMNTEAFF.

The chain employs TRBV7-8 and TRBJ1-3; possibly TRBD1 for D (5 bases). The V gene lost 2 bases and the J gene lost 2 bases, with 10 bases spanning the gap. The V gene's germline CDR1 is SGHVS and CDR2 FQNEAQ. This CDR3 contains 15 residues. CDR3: CASSLRGGAGNTIYF. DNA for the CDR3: TGTGCCAGCAGCTTACGAGGAGGGGCTGGAAACACCATATATTTT.

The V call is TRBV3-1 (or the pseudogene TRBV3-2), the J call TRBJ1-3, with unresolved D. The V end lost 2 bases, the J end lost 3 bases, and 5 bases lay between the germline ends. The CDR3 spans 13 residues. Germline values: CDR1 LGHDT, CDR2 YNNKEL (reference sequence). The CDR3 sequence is CASSQNSGNTIYF. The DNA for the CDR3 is TGTGCCAGCAGCCAAAACAGTGGAAACACCATATATTTT.

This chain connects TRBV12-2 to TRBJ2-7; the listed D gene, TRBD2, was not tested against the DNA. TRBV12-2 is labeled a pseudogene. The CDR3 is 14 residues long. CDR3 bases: TGTGCAAGTCGCCCCCGGAGTAGCGGCTACGAGCAGTACTTC. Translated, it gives CASRPRSSGYEQYF.

The CDR3 region is CASSEDRLSSGNTIYF. The CDR3 coding sequence is TGTGCCAGTAGTGAAGACAGACTCTCCTCTGGAAACACCATATATTTT. V gene TRBV19 combines with J gene TRBJ1-3, with D possibly TRBD1 on 5 matching bases. The CDR3 is 16 amino acids. Germline-derived CDR1 and CDR2 are LNHDA and SQIVND (reference sequence). The V end lost 5 bases, the J end lost 0 bases, and 14 bases lay between the germline ends.

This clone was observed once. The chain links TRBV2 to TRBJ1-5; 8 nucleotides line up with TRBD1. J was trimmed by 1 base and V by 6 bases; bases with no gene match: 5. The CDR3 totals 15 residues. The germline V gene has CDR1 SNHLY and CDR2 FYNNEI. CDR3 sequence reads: CASRPGQASNQPQHF. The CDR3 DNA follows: TGTGCCAGCAGACCGGGACAGGCGAGCAATCAGCCCCAGCATTTT.

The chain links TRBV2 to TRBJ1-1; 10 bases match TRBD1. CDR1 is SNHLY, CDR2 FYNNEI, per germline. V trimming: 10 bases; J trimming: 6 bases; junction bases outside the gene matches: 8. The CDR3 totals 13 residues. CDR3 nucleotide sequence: TGTGCCACCCAGACAGGGGGCTTCGCTGAAGCTTTCTTT. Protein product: CATQTGGFAEAFF. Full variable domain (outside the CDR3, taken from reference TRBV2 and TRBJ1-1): EPEVTQTPSHQVTQMGQEVILRCVPISNHLYFYWYRQILGQKVEFLVSFYNNEISEKSEIFDDQFSVERPDGSNFTLKIRSTKLEDSAMYFCATQTGGFAEAFFGQGTRLTVV.

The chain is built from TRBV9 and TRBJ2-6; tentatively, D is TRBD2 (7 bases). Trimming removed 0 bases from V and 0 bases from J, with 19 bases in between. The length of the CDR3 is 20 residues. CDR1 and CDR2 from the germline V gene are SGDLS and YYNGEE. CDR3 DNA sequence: TGTGCCAGCAGCGTAGGGTACGGGGGGCTCGTACTCTCTGGGGCCAACGTCCTGACTTTC. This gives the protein CASSVGYGGLVLSGANVLTF.

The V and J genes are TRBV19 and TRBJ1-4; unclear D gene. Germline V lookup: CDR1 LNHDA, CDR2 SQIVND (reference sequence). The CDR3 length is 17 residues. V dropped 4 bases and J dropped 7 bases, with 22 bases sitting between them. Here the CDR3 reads CASSNPIEWSVVEKLFF. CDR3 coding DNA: TGTGCCAGTAGTAATCCAATCGAGTGGAGTGTCGTTGAAAAACTGTTTTTT. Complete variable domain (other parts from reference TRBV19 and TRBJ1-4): DGGITQSPKYLFRKEGQNVTLSCEQNLNHDAMYWYRQDPGQGLRLIYYSQIVNDFQKGDIAEGYSVSREKKESFPLTVTSAQKNPTAFYLCASSNPIEWSVVEKLFFGSGTQLSVL.

CDR3 bases: TGTGCCAGCAGCTTGGATCCGGGACAGACGAACACTGAAGCTTTCTTT. Translated, it gives CASSLDPGQTNTEAFF. The chain recombines TRBV5-6 with TRBJ1-1; 7 positions match TRBD1. Per the germline V gene, CDR1 is SGHDT and CDR2 is YYEEEE. Trimming removed 0 bases from V and 1 base from J; junction bases left unmatched: 6. The CDR3 covers 16 residues.

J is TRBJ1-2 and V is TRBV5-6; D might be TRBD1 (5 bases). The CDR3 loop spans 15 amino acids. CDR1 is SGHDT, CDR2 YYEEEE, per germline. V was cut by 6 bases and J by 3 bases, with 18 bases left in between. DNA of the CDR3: TGTGCCAGCACCCGCCTGGGGCCTATCGACTATGGCTACACCTTC. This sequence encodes CASTRLGPIDYGYTF.

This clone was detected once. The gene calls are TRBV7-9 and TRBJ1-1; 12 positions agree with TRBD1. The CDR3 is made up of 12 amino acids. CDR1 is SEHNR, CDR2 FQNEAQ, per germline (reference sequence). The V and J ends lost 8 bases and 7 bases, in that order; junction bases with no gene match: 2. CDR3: CASGTGGGEAFF. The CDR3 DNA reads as TGTGCCAGCGGGACAGGGGGCGGTGAAGCTTTCTTT.

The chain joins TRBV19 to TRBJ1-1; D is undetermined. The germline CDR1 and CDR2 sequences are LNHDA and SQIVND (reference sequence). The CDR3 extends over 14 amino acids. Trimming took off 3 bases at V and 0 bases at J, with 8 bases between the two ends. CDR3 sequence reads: CASSIAGLNTEAFF. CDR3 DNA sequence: TGTGCCAGTAGTATTGCAGGTCTGAACACTGAAGCTTTCTTT.

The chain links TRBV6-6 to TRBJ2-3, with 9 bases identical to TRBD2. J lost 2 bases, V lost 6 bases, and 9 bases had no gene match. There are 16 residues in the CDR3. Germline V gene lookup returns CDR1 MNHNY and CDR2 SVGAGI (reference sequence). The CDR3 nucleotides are TGTGCCAGCAGAGCAAGGGTAGCGGGGGTCACAGATACGCAGTATTTT. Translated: CASRARVAGVTDTQYF.

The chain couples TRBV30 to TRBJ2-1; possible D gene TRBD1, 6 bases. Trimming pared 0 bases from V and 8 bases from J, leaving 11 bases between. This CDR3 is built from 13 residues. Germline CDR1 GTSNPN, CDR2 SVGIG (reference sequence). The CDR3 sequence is CAWSVPGGDEQFF. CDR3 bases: TGTGCCTGGAGTGTACCTGGGGGCGATGAGCAGTTCTTC.

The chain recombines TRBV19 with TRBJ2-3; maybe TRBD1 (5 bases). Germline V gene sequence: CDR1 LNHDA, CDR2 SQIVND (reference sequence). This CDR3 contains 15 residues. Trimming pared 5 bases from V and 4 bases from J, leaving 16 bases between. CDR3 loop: CASSPQGSVADTQYF. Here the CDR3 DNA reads TGTGCCAGTAGTCCCCAGGGATCGGTCGCAGATACGCAGTATTTT.

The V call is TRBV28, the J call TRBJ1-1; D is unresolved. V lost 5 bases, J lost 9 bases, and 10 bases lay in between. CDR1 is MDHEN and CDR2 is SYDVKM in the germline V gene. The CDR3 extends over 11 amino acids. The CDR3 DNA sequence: TGTGCCAGCAGTCCCCCTGGCAAAGCTTTCTTT. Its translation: CASSPPGKAFF. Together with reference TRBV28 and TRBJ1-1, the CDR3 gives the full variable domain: DVKVTQSSRYLVKRTGEKVFLECVQDMDHENMFWYRQDPGLGLRLIYFSYDVKMKEKGDIPEGYSVSREKKERFSLILESASTNQTSMYLCASSPPGKAFFGQGTRLTVV.

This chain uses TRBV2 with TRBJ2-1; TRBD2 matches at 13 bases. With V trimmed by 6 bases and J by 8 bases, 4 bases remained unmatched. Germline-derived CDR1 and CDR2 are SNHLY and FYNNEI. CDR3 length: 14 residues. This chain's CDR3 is CASRWTSGGDEQFF. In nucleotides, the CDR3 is TGTGCCAGCAGATGGACTAGCGGGGGAGATGAGCAGTTCTTC. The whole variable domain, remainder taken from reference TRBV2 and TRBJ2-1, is EPEVTQTPSHQVTQMGQEVILRCVPISNHLYFYWYRQILGQKVEFLVSFYNNEISEKSEIFDDQFSVERPDGSNFTLKIRSTKLEDSAMYFCASRWTSGGDEQFFGPGTRLTVL.

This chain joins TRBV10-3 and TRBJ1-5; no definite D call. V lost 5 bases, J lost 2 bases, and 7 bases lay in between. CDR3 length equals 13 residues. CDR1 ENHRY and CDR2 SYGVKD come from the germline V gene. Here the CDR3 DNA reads TGTGCCATCAGTTCGGAGGGCAATCAGCCCCAGCATTTT. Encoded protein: CAISSEGNQPQHF.

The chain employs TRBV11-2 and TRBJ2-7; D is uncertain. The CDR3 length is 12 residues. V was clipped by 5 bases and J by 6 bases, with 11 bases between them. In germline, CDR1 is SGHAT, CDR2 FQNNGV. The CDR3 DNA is TGTGCCAGCAGCCTAGGGCAATTCGAGCAGTACTTC. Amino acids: CASSLGQFEQYF. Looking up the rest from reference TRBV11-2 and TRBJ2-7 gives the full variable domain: EAGVAQSPRYKIIEKRQSVAFWCNPISGHATLYWYQQILGQGPKLLIQFQNNGVVDDSQLPKDRFSAERLKGVDSTLKIQPAKLEDSAVYLCASSLGQFEQYFGPGTRLTVT.

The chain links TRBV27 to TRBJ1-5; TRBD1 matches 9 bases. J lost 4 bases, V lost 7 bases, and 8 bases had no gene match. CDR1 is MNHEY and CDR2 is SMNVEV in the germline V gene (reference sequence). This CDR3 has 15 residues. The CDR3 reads CASTPRGQGNQPQHF. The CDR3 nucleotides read TGTGCCAGCACCCCCCGGGGACAGGGAAATCAGCCCCAGCATTTT.

CDR3 DNA: TGTGCCAGCAGTTCAGGGGGTTTGGGGAATCAGCCCCAGCATTTT. Translating it yields CASSSGGLGNQPQHF. This rearrangement joins TRBV6-6 to TRBJ1-5; 7 nucleotides agree with TRBD1. The CDR3 spans 15 residues. J lost 4 bases, V lost 4 bases, and 7 bases had no gene match. Germline V CDR1 and CDR2: MNHNY, SVGAGI (reference sequence).

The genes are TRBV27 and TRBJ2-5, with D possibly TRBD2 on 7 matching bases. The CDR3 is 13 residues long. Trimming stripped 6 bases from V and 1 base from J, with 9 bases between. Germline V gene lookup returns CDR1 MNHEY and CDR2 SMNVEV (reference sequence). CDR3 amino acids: CASRRGLQETQYF. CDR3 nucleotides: TGTGCCAGCAGGCGGGGGCTCCAAGAGACCCAGTACTTC.